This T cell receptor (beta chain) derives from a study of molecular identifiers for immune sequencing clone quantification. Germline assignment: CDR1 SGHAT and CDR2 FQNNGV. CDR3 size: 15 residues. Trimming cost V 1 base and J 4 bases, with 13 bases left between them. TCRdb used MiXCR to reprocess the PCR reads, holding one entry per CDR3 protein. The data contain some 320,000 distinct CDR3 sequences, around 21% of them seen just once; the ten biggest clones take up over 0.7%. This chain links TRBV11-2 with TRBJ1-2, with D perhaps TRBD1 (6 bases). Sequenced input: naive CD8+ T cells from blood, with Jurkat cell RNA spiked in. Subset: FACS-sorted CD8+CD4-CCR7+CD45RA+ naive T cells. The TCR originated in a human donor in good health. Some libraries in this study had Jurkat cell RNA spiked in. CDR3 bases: TGTGCCAGCAGCTTAGTGGCAGGGGCTGGCTATGGCTACACCTTC. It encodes CASSLVAGAGYGYTF.